These 8 T cell receptor beta chains share one sample of origin, sequenced in a study of lymphopenia after photon versus proton radiotherapy. TCRdb's copy holds only in-frame clones and misses some; the assay was immunoSEQ multiplex PCR. Here the sample spans roughly 22,000 clones, roughly 80% being singletons. The sequencing used peripheral blood, collected from a patient treated with proton-based radiotherapy. These receptors came from a woman between 70 and 85 years old with pancreatic cancer.

V and J are TRBV6-4 and TRBJ2-7; possible D gene TRBD1, 5 bases. In germline, CDR1 is MRHNA, CDR2 SNTAGT. This CDR3 spans 13 amino acids. V was cut by 6 bases and J by 5 bases, with 14 bases left in between. The CDR3 sequence: CASSRDLFDEQYF. In DNA form, the CDR3 reads TGTGCCAGCAGCAGGGATCTCTTCGACGAGCAGTACTTC.

The chain joins TRBV2 to TRBJ2-6; TRBD2 agrees at 11 bases. Trimming cost V 7 bases and J 4 bases; bases outside gene matches: 9. This CDR3 comprises 17 residues. Germline CDR1 and CDR2: SNHLY and FYNNEI. The CDR3 nucleotides are TGTGCCAGCACCAAGCTAGCGGGAGGTACAGGGGCCAACGTCCTGACTTTC. Protein sequence: CASTKLAGGTGANVLTF.

The V and J genes are TRBV4-3 and TRBJ2-7; TRBD2 matches at 13 bases. The CDR3 totals 20 residues. Germline assignment: CDR1 LGHNA and CDR2 YSLEER. V shed 0 bases, J shed 3 bases, and the junction held 14 bases outside the gene matches. The CDR3, as DNA: TGCGCCAGCAGCCAAGATCTTCGGACTAGCGGGAGATCGCGGGGCTACGAGCAGTACTTC. This encodes CASSQDLRTSGRSRGYEQYF.

This chain joins TRBV11-2 and TRBJ1-1; a weak D match, TRBD1 (6 bases). The CDR3 covers 14 residues. Trimming cost V 6 bases and J 2 bases, with 13 bases left between them. Germline V gives CDR1 SGHAT, CDR2 FQNNGV. The CDR3, as DNA: TGTGCCAGCAGTTCAGGAGGGGGAAACACTGAAGCTTTCTTT. The encoded protein is CASSSGGGNTEAFF.

In DNA, the CDR3 is TGTGCTTCGAAGCCGGGGTTAAGTCGGGCCGGGGAGCTGTTTTTT. Translated: CASKPGLSRAGELFF. J is TRBJ2-2 and V is TRBV6-5, with D possibly TRBD2 on 5 matching bases. CDR1 is MNHEY, CDR2 SVGAGI, per germline. The CDR3 length is 15 residues.

The rearrangement joins TRBV29-1 to TRBJ1-3; D gene ambiguous. Germline CDR1 and CDR2: SQVTM and ANQGSEA. The CDR3 length is 16 residues. V lost 7 bases and J lost 0, with 19 bases in between. This chain's CDR3 is CSGGETRASSGNTIYF. The CDR3 DNA reads as TGCAGCGGCGGAGAGACAAGGGCCAGCTCTGGAAACACCATATATTTT.

The V call is TRBV10-3, the J call TRBJ2-3; either TRBD1 or TRBD2 may fit D (5 bases each). Germline lookup yields CDR1 ENHRY and CDR2 SYGVKD. CDR3 length: 14 residues. V was pared by 11 bases and J by 4 bases, with 19 bases between. The chain's CDR3 is CAVLRDVGADTQYF. For the CDR3, the DNA is TGTGCCGTACTCCGGGACGTTGGCGCAGATACGCAGTATTTT.

The chain links TRBV27 to TRBJ2-3; D remains ambiguous. The V gene's germline CDR1 is MNHEY and CDR2 SMNVEV (reference sequence). V lost 4 bases and J lost 2, with 10 bases in between. The CDR3 length is 14 residues. CDR3 amino acids: CASSSRSSTDTQYF. CDR3 coding DNA: TGTGCCAGCAGTTCTAGATCATCCACAGATACGCAGTATTTT.